The 21 T cell receptor beta chains presented below share a single source sample, sequenced in a study of PD-1 blockade in classical Hodgkin lymphoma. With no exception, relapse followed autologous stem cell transplantation in all patients, and brentuximab vedotin exposure varied. Only in-frame clones appear in the TCRdb table, and some are missing; sequencing was by immunoSEQ multiplex PCR. The data contain about 85,000 clones, 80% to 95% of them seen just once; the ten biggest clones take up about 2.7%. The sequences come from peripheral blood mononuclear cells (PBMCs), collected before the second cycle of nivolumab. Receptors originate from a human donor with classical Hodgkin lymphoma.

The chain recombines TRBV11-2 with TRBJ2-7; TRBD1 is a possible D gene (6 bases). CDR1 SGHAT and CDR2 FQNNGV come from the germline V gene. The CDR3 totals 13 residues. The V and J ends lost 5 bases and 2 bases respectively, with 10 bases between them. The CDR3 DNA reads TGTGCCAGCAGCAGGACAGCCGCCTACGAGCAGTACTTC. Its translation: CASSRTAAYEQYF.

The V and J genes are TRBV2 and TRBJ2-2; possible D gene TRBD1, 6 bases. Trimming stripped 8 bases from V and 6 bases from J, with 19 bases between. Germline assignment: CDR1 SNHLY and CDR2 FYNNEI. This CDR3 region has 15 residues. In DNA form, the CDR3 reads TGTGCCAGCGGCCAACAGGGCGGCTTACCCGGGGAGCTGTTTTTT. Amino acids: CASGQQGGLPGELFF.

This chain connects TRBV21-1 to TRBJ1-2; TRBD1 is the table's D call and was not checked against the DNA. TRBV21-1 is a known pseudogene. The CDR3 has 17 residues. CDR3: CASSNQGQGAMALGYTF. CDR3 in DNA: TGTGCCAGCAGCAACCAAGGACAGGGGGCCATGGCCCTTGGCTACACCTTC.

This rearrangement joins TRBV7-9 to TRBJ2-5, with D tentatively TRBD1 or TRBD2 (6 bases each). Germline assignment: CDR1 SEHNR and CDR2 FQNEAQ (reference sequence). The CDR3 totals 15 residues. V lost 2 bases to trimming and J lost 3 bases, with 13 bases between them. CDR3 loop: CASSLFGGGEETQYF. The CDR3 DNA reads as TGTGCCAGCAGCTTATTCGGGGGCGGGGAAGAGACCCAGTACTTC.

This clone appeared a few times. This chain uses TRBV2 with TRBJ2-5; no reliable D call. This CDR3 contains 12 residues. CDR1 SNHLY and CDR2 FYNNEI come from the germline V gene. The V and J ends lost 5 bases and 5 bases respectively, with 9 bases between them. The CDR3 nucleotides are TGTGCCAGCAGTAATACACGGGAGACCCAGTACTTC. Its protein product is CASSNTRETQYF.

This chain links TRBV4-1 with TRBJ2-5; 7 bases are a match to TRBD2. CDR3 length: 17 residues. Germline assignment: CDR1 MGHRA and CDR2 YSYEKL. J gave up 4 bases and V 4 bases, and 15 bases lay outside the gene matches. As DNA, the CDR3 is TGCGCCAGCAGCCCGGTAGGAGGCGGTGGGAGGGGAGAGACCCAGTACTTC. This encodes CASSPVGGGGRGETQYF.

This clone turned up a few times. J is TRBJ2-7 and V is TRBV6-6; 9 bases agree with TRBD2. The CDR3 extends over 14 amino acids. V was pared by 7 bases and J by 2 bases, with 6 bases of the junction left unmatched. From germline, CDR1 is MNHNY and CDR2 SVGAGI (reference sequence). CDR3 sequence reads: CASMTSGRTYEQYF. CDR3 sequence (DNA): TGTGCCAGCATGACTAGCGGACGAACCTACGAGCAGTACTTC.

The rearrangement joins TRBV5-6 to TRBJ2-5, with 9 bases fitting TRBD1. Germline V gives CDR1 SGHDT, CDR2 YYEEEE. The CDR3 totals 15 residues. After removal of 3 bases from V and 3 bases from J, the junction contained 6 bases not matched to a gene. CDR3 amino acids: CASSSGQGLKETQYF. The CDR3 DNA follows: TGTGCCAGCAGCTCGGGACAGGGACTAAAAGAGACCCAGTACTTC.

The rearrangement joins TRBV29-1 to TRBJ2-2, with D tentatively TRBD1 (5 bases). The germline V gene has CDR1 SQVTM and CDR2 ANQGSEA. V was trimmed by 0 bases and J by 0 bases, leaving 8 bases between them. This CDR3 region has 15 residues. CDR3 bases: TGCAGCGTTGAAGATCTGACAGCGAACACCGGGGAGCTGTTTTTT. Translated, it gives CSVEDLTANTGELFF.

The chain has TRBV20-1 and TRBJ1-1; D not resolved. This CDR3 region has 11 residues. Germline CDR1 DFQATT, CDR2 SNEGSKA (reference sequence). Trimming stripped 0 bases from V and 11 bases from J, with 10 bases between. The CDR3 reads CSARDKRLAFF. CDR3 coding DNA: TGCAGTGCTAGAGATAAGAGGTTGGCTTTCTTT.

In DNA form, the CDR3 reads TGTGCCAGCTCACCGGGGCCTGACAGGGGCGGCACTGAAGCTTTCTTT. Protein sequence: CASSPGPDRGGTEAFF. The genes are TRBV18 and TRBJ1-1, with 8 bases matching TRBD1. V shed 3 bases, J shed 4 bases, and the junction held 10 bases outside the gene matches. CDR1 and CDR2 from the germline V gene are KGHSH and LQKENI. There are 16 residues in the CDR3. Using reference TRBV18 and TRBJ1-1 for the parts outside the CDR3, the full variable domain is NAGVMQNPRHLVRRRGQEARLRCSPMKGHSHVYWYRQLPEEGLKFMVYLQKENIIDESGMPKERFSAEFPKEGPSILRIQQVVRGDSAAYFCASSPGPDRGGTEAFFGQGTRLTVV.

The table lists this clone with a few counts. This sequence joins TRBV6-1 and TRBJ2-7, with D perhaps assigned TRBD1 or TRBD2 (5 bases each). This CDR3 has 14 residues. Between the trimmed V and J ends, which lost 7 bases and 2 bases, there was a span of 15 bases. Germline V gives CDR1 MNHNS, CDR2 SASEGT. This CDR3 is CASTDRLPPYEQYF. For the CDR3, the DNA is TGTGCCAGCACTGACAGACTACCGCCCTACGAGCAGTACTTC.

The rearrangement joins TRBV19 to TRBJ1-1; D gene ambiguous. This CDR3 region has 14 residues. Germline V CDR1 and CDR2: LNHDA, SQIVND (reference sequence). Trimming stripped 3 bases from V and 0 bases from J, with 8 bases between. This CDR3 reads CASSIPRLNTEAFF. DNA of the CDR3: TGTGCCAGTAGTATCCCGCGCCTGAACACTGAAGCTTTCTTT.

The chain uses TRBV6-1 and TRBJ1-3; maybe TRBD1 (6 bases). The germline CDR1 and CDR2 sequences are MNHNS and SASEGT. CDR3 length equals 16 residues. V was pared by 2 bases and J by 1 base, with 12 bases between. CDR3 coding DNA: TGTGCCAGCAGTGAAACAGGGATCTTGTCTGGAAACACCATATATTTT. It codes for CASSETGILSGNTIYF.

The V and J genes are TRBV7-3 and TRBJ1-1; tentatively, D is TRBD1 (6 bases). Germline assignment: CDR1 SGHTA and CDR2 FQGTGA. The CDR3 is made up of 13 amino acids. Trimming shortened V by 0 bases and J by 9 bases, and 11 bases separated the two germline ends. CDR3 DNA sequence: TGTGCCAGCAGCTTAACAGGGGGATTTAAAGCTTTCTTT. Amino acid sequence: CASSLTGGFKAFF.

This clone was seen just once. The J gene is TRBJ2-7, the V gene TRBV10-2, with 8 bases lining up with TRBD1. Trimming cost V 4 bases and J 5 bases; bases outside gene matches: 10. The length of the CDR3 is 15 residues. Looked up from germline, CDR1 is WSHSY and CDR2 is SAAADI. CDR3 in amino acids: CASSGEGTGDNEQYF. CDR3 coding DNA: TGCGCCAGCAGTGGGGAAGGGACAGGAGACAACGAGCAGTACTTC.

The genes are TRBV2 and TRBJ1-4; 8 bases are shared with TRBD1. V lost 7 bases to trimming and J lost 10 bases; unmatched junction nucleotides: 17. Germline V CDR1 and CDR2: SNHLY, FYNNEI. The CDR3 loop spans 16 amino acids. The CDR3 loop is CASKPGQGAAFGKLFF. DNA for the CDR3: TGTGCCAGCAAACCCGGACAGGGTGCAGCATTTGGAAAACTGTTTTTT.

The chain joins TRBV27 to TRBJ2-3, with TRBD1 as a possible D gene (6 bases). The CDR3 is 15 residues long. Trimming took off 10 bases at V and 1 base at J, with 18 bases between the two ends. Germline CDR1 is MNHEY and CDR2 is SMNVEV (reference sequence). The CDR3 DNA sequence: TGTGCCACGCTTAAAGGGGGTTGGGGCACAGATACGCAGTATTTT. Protein sequence: CATLKGGWGTDTQYF.

This clone has a single count. The rearrangement joins TRBV7-6 to TRBJ2-5; D tentatively fits TRBD1 or TRBD2 (5 bases each). The germline gives CDR1 SGHVS, CDR2 FNYEAQ. The V end lost 5 bases, the J end lost 4 bases, and 14 bases lay between the germline ends. The CDR3 runs to 14 residues. The chain's CDR3 is CASSPQAGGETQYF. The DNA of the CDR3 is TGTGCCAGCAGCCCACAAGCTGGGGGAGAGACCCAGTACTTC.

This chain uses TRBV5-6 with TRBJ2-6; D gene uncertain. The ends were cut back, 1 base at V and 1 base at J, with 0 bases in the middle. CDR3 size: 13 residues. In germline, CDR1 is SGHDT, CDR2 YYEEEE. The CDR3 region is CASSLSGANVLTF. The CDR3 DNA is TGTGCCAGCAGCTTGTCTGGGGCCAACGTCCTGACTTTC.

The rearrangement joins TRBV4-2 to TRBJ2-3, with unresolved D. This CDR3 is 19 amino acids long. The V and J ends lost 1 base and 4 bases respectively, with 24 bases between them. Per germline, CDR1 LGHNA and CDR2 YNFKEQ. The CDR3 here is CASSQAVPGSGIRADTQYF. DNA of the CDR3: TGTGCCAGCAGCCAAGCAGTCCCAGGTTCGGGTATCCGGGCAGATACGCAGTATTTT.